This T cell receptor (beta chain) was identified during a study of human T cells and chemical hapten exposure. Study summary: Across samples, TCR yields varied, mostly owing to small differences in pooled library volumes. Study-level findings and limits: Expanded TCRs produced significantly more large CDR3 similarity clusters than controls did. TCRs exceeding a frequency of 1 in 1000 stayed unchanged under DPC sensitization.

Germline V gives CDR1 MNHNY, CDR2 SVGAGI (reference sequence). The CDR3 consists of 17 residues. V shed 7 bases and J shed 3 bases, with 22 bases lying between them. This clonotype appeared many times. Antigen: not known. Unique molecular identifiers were attached to individual cDNA molecules during library preparation. TCRdb re-derived calls from the RACE reads in MiXCR, one entry per CDR3 protein. Altogether about 340,000 distinct CDR3 sequences are present, around 7% being singletons, with the ten largest covering 7.5% to 8.5%. Time point described: patch test 1, 2 weeks after DPC sensitization. Treatment given: therapeutic diphenylcyclopropenone sensitization with weekly scalp DPC.

The specimen was whole blood, collected in connection with sensitization to the hapten diphenylcyclopropenone (DPC). The genes are TRBV6-6 and TRBJ1-5, with no clear D. The receptor was isolated from a woman aged 18 to 35 with alopecia areata. Some clones in this sample may be carry-over from other donors' samples. CDR3 amino acids: CASTLQMGRIYNQPQHF. DNA of the CDR3: TGTGCCAGCACCCTACAAATGGGCAGGATTTACAATCAGCCCCAGCATTTT.